The 3 T cell receptor beta chains below were found in one sample sequenced in a study of blood T cell repertoires in COVID-19. The assay was immunoSEQ multiplex PCR, and TCRdb's table has in-frame clones only and misses some. Among 120,000 or so clones listed, around 90% were seen once. Sequenced: peripheral blood. Source of these receptors: a woman in her forties or fifties with active or convalescent COVID-19.

This chain uses TRBV10-3 with TRBJ2-3; 13 bases map to TRBD2. CDR3 size: 15 residues. The V and J ends lost 6 bases and 5 bases, in that order; junction bases with no gene match: 5. Germline V gene sequence: CDR1 ENHRY, CDR2 SYGVKD. The CDR3 nucleotides are TGTGCCATCAGGGAGGGACTAGCGGGAATAGATACGCAGTATTTT. This translates into CAIREGLAGIDTQYF.

The chain joins TRBV28 to TRBJ1-1, with a weak D call TRBD1 (5 bases). V was cut by 10 bases and J by 7 bases, with 22 bases left in between. The CDR3 loop spans 14 amino acids. Germline V gene sequence: CDR1 MDHEN, CDR2 SYDVKM. Written as DNA, the CDR3 is TGTGCCATCACTCCTGGGGGAGGAAAAATTGAAGCTTTCTTT. This sequence encodes CAITPGGGKIEAFF.

This chain's CDR3 is CASSFFGRGQSYGYTF. CDR3 nucleotide sequence: TGTGCCAGCAGTTTTTTCGGCAGGGGACAATCTTATGGCTACACCTTC. The V gene is TRBV28, the J gene TRBJ1-2, with D tentatively TRBD1 (6 bases). V was pared by 3 bases and J by 5 bases, with 19 bases between. CDR3 length: 16 residues. Germline-derived CDR1 and CDR2 are MDHEN and SYDVKM.